Following are 13 T cell receptor beta chains from one sample sequenced in a study of type 1 and type 2 diabetes patients (TCRdb year 2016). Sequenced using an Illumina MiSeq. For TCRbeta CDR3 amplification, the template was genomic DNA taken from the sorted T cell subsets. Multiplex PCR with 30 forward and 13 reverse primers amplified the TCRbeta CDR3 region. In TCRdb, the public reads were trimmed at Q25 with fastp and aligned with MiXCR, with productive beta chains retained. A single entry per CDR3 protein holds the most common genes and DNA from its merged rows. This sample is represented by some 250,000 distinct CDR3 sequences; roughly 50% of them were singletons. The ten largest clonotypes hold roughly 13% of the sample. Sequenced input: peripheral blood mononuclear cells (PBMCs). These receptors all stem from a young man with type 2 diabetes.

The chain joins TRBV30 to TRBJ2-7, with D tentatively TRBD2 (6 bases). Trimming shortened V by 0 bases and J by 4 bases, and 16 bases separated the two germline ends. The CDR3 consists of 15 residues. Germline V CDR1 and CDR2: GTSNPN, SVGIG (reference sequence). The CDR3 loop is CAWSVQTSSRYEQYF. DNA for the CDR3: TGTGCCTGGAGTGTACAGACTAGTTCTAGGTACGAGCAGTACTTC.

The chain joins TRBV20-1 to TRBJ1-1, with 9 nucleotides matching TRBD1. CDR3 length: 16 amino acids. Germline lookup yields CDR1 DFQATT and CDR2 SNEGSKA (reference sequence). The ends lost 3 bases at V and 3 bases at J; junction bases unmatched: 11. The CDR3 nucleotides read TGCAGTGCTAGTGCACCTCGGACAGGGGTTGACACTGAAGCTTTCTTT. Translation gives CSASAPRTGVDTEAFF.

V and J are TRBV6-1 and TRBJ2-7; D possibly corresponds to TRBD1 (6 bases). The CDR3 runs to 15 residues. The germline V and J ends were trimmed by 5 bases and 2 bases, with 16 bases remaining between them. The germline gives CDR1 MNHNS, CDR2 SASEGT. The CDR3 region is CASSWETGPTYEQYF. The CDR3 bases are TGTGCCAGCAGTTGGGAGACAGGACCGACCTACGAGCAGTACTTC.

This clonotype has more than one count but fewer than ten. The V and J genes are TRBV4-2 and TRBJ2-7; D not resolved. This CDR3 contains 14 residues. The germline V and J ends were trimmed by 0 bases and 5 bases, with 11 bases remaining between them. CDR1 is LGHNA and CDR2 is YNFKEQ in the germline V gene. CDR3 in amino acids: CASSQDLTVHEQYF. The CDR3 nucleotides are TGTGCCAGCAGCCAAGATTTAACGGTGCACGAGCAGTACTTC.

As DNA, the CDR3 is TGTGCCACTACCATCCAGGGTGGGACTGAAGCTTTCTTT. Translation gives CATTIQGGTEAFF. The chain couples TRBV19 to TRBJ1-1; possibly TRBD1 for D (5 bases). Trimming removed 10 bases at V and 5 bases at J, with 17 bases between. Germline V gene data show CDR1 as LNHDA and CDR2 as SQIVND (reference sequence). CDR3 size: 13 residues.

This clonotype was detected only a few times. The chain couples TRBV7-2 to TRBJ1-1; D unclear. The CDR3 runs to 14 residues. The germline CDR1 and CDR2 sequences are SGHTA and FQGNSA. Trimming cost V 1 base and J 2 bases, with 8 bases left between them. The CDR3 loop reads CASSLDWLNTEAFF. In DNA, the CDR3 is TGTGCCAGCAGCTTAGATTGGCTAAACACTGAAGCTTTCTTT.

The rearrangement joins TRBV5-1 to TRBJ1-1; possibly TRBD1 for D (5 bases). V was clipped by 4 bases and J by 2 bases, with 15 bases between them. The CDR3 is 15 amino acids. Germline V gives CDR1 SGHRS, CDR2 YFSETQ. As DNA, the CDR3 is TGCGCCAGCAGCCTGTTTGTGACAGATAACACTGAAGCTTTCTTT. This gives the protein CASSLFVTDNTEAFF.

The V gene is TRBV19, the J gene TRBJ1-1; D not certain. Trimming left V 10 bases short and J 8 bases short, with 20 bases between. Germline V lookup: CDR1 LNHDA, CDR2 SQIVND (reference sequence). The CDR3 contains 13 residues. CDR3 sequence: CATGADLLGEAFF. CDR3 in DNA: TGTGCCACCGGAGCTGATCTACTTGGGGAAGCTTTCTTT.

This clonotype was detected ten times or more. The chain uses TRBV10-3 and TRBJ2-7; D possibly corresponds to TRBD2 (5 bases). Germline CDR1 is ENHRY and CDR2 is SYGVKD. The CDR3 contains 9 residues. Here the CDR3 reads CGKEDEQYF. The CDR3 DNA reads as TGTGGAAAGGAGGACGAGCAGTACTTC.

This chain uses TRBV7-3 with TRBJ2-5; 9 bases match TRBD2. The CDR3 length is 17 residues. Germline V gene lookup returns CDR1 SGHTA and CDR2 FQGTGA. V was clipped by 5 bases and J by 5 bases; unmatched bases: 15. CDR3 region: CASSPGTSISLGETQYF. The CDR3 bases are TGTGCCAGCAGCCCCGGGACTAGCATCTCTTTGGGTGAGACCCAGTACTTC.

This clonotype was counted a single time. This rearrangement joins TRBV7-8 to TRBJ1-5; D possibly corresponds to TRBD1 (6 bases). V lost 1 base and J lost 0, with 13 bases in between. This CDR3 has 17 amino acids. The germline CDR1 and CDR2 sequences are SGHVS and FQNEAQ. In DNA form, the CDR3 reads TGTGCCAGCAGCTTAGGGGGCGGGGGCTTTAGCAATCAGCCCCAGCATTTT. Its translation: CASSLGGGGFSNQPQHF.

This chain links TRBV19 with TRBJ2-6; no clear D. V lost 10 bases and J lost 0, with 16 bases in between. The length of the CDR3 is 16 residues. Germline V gene data show CDR1 as LNHDA and CDR2 as SQIVND (reference sequence). The CDR3 protein is CATRGGSTSGANVLTF. CDR3 DNA: TGTGCCACACGAGGTGGGTCGACCTCTGGGGCCAACGTCCTGACTTTC.

J is TRBJ2-2 and V is TRBV24-1; D is undetermined. The CDR3 sequence is 11 residues long. Trimming took 3 bases from V and 7 from J, leaving 2 bases between them. Per the germline V gene, CDR1 is KGHDR and CDR2 is SFDVKD. In nucleotides, the CDR3 is TGTGCCACCAGTGATCGCGGGGAGCTGTTTTTT. Residues: CATSDRGELFF.